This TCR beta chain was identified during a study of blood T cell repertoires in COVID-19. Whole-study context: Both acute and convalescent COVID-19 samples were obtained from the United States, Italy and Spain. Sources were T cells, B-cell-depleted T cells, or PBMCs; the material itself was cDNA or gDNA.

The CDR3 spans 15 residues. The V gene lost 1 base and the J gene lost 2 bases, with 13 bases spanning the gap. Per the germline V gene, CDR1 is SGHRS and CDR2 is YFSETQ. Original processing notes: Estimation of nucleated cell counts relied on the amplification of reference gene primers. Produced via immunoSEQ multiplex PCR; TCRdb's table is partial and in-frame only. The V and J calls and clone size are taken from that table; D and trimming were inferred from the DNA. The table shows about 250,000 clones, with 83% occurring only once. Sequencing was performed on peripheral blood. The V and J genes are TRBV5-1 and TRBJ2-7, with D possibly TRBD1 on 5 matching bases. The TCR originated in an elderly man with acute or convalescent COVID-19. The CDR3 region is CASSLRPRVTYEQYF. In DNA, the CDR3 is TGCGCCAGCAGCTTGCGTCCCAGGGTAACCTACGAGCAGTACTTC. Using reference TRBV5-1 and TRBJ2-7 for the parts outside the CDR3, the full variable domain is KAGVTQTPRYLIKTRGQQVTLSCSPISGHRSVSWYQQTPGQGLQFLFEYFSETQRNKGNFPGRFSGRQFSNSRSEMNVSTLELGDSALYLCASSLRPRVTYEQYFGPGTRLTVT.